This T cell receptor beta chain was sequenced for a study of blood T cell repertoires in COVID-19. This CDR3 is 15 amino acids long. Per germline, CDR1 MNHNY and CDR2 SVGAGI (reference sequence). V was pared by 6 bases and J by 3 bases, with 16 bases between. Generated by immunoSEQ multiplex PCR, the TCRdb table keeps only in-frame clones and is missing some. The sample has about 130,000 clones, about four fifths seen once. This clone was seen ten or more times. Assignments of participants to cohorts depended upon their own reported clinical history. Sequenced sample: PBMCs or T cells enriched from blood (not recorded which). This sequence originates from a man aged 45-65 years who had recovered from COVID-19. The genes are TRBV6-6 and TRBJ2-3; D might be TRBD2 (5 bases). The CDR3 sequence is CASRRSASGTDTQYF. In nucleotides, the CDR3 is TGTGCCAGCAGACGGTCGGCCTCGGGAACAGATACGCAGTATTTT.